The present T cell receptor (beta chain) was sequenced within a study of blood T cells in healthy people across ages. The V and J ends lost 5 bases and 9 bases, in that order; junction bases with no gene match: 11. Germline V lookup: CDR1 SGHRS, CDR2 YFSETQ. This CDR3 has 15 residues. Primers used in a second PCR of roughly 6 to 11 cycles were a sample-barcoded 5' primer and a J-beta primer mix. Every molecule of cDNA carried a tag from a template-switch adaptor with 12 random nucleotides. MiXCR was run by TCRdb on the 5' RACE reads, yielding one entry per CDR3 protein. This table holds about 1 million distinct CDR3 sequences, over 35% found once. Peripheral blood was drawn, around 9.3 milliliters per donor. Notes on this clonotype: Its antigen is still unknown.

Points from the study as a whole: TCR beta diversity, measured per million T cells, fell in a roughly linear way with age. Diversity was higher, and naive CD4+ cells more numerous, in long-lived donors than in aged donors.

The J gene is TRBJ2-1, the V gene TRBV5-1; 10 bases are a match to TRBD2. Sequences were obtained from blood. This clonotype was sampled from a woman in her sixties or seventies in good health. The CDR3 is CASRSGRAGFGEQFF. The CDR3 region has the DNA TGCGCCAGCAGAAGCGGGAGGGCCGGTTTTGGTGAGCAGTTCTTC.